The source of this TCR beta chain is a study of blood T cell repertoires in COVID-19. Authors' analysis steps: Reference gene primer amplification gave nucleated cell count estimates. The repertoire was sequenced with immunoSEQ multiplex PCR; TCRdb's copy has only in-frame clones and lacks some. V, J and clone size are those of that table, while D and trimming were read from the DNA. The sample lists roughly 250,000 clones; around 87% were seen once. Cohort placement rested on clinical history that participants reported themselves. The origin of this receptor is a woman between 45 and 60 years old who had recovered from COVID-19. Sequencing was done on a sample of PBMCs or T cells enriched from blood (not recorded which).

CDR3 amino acids: CASSLFSRANYGYTF. The CDR3 DNA reads as TGTGCCAGCAGCTTGTTTTCCAGGGCCAACTATGGCTACACCTTC. The chain uses TRBV5-4 and TRBJ1-2, with D perhaps matching TRBD1 (5 bases). The germline V and J ends were trimmed by 1 base and 2 bases, with 12 bases remaining between them. This CDR3 has 15 residues. Germline V gene data show CDR1 as SGHNT and CDR2 as YYREEE (reference sequence).